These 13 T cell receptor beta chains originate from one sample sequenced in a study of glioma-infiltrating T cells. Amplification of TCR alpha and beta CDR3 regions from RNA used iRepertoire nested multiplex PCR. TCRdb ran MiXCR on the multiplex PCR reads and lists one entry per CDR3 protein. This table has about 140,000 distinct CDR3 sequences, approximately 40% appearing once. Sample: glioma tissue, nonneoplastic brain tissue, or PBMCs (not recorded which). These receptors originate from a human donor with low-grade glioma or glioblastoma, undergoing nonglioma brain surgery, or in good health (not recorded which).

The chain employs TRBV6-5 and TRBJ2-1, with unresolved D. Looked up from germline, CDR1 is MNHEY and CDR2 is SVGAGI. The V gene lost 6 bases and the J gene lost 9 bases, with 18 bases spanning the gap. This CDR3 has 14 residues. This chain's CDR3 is CASSPQTPRGEQFF. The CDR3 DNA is TGTGCCAGCAGCCCCCAGACCCCCCGCGGTGAGCAGTTCTTC.

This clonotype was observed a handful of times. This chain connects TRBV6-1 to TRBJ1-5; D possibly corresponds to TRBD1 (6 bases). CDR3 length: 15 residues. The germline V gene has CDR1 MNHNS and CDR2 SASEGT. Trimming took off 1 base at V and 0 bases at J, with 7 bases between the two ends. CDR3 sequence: CASSEVTGSNQPQHF. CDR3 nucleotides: TGTGCCAGCAGTGAAGTGACAGGTAGCAATCAGCCCCAGCATTTT.

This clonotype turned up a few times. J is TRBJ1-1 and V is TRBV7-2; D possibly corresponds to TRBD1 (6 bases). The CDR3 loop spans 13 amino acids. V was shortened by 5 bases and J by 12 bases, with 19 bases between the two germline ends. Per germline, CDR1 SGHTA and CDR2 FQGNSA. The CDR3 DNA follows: TGTGCCAGCAGCCGAGAGGGGCAGGGGAGAACTTTCTTT. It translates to CASSREGQGRTFF.

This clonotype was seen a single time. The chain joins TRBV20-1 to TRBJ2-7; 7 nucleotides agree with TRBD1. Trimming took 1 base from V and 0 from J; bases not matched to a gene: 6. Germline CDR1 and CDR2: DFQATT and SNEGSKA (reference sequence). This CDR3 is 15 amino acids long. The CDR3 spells CSARANDRDSYEQYF. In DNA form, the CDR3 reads TGCAGTGCTAGAGCCAACGACAGGGACTCCTACGAGCAGTACTTC.

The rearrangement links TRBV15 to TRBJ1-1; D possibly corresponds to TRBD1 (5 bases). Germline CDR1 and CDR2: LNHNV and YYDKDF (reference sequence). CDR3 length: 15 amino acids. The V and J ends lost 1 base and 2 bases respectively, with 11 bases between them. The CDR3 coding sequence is TGTGCCACCAGCAGAGGGGGGGGGAGCAACACTGAAGCTTTCTTT. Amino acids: CATSRGGGSNTEAFF.

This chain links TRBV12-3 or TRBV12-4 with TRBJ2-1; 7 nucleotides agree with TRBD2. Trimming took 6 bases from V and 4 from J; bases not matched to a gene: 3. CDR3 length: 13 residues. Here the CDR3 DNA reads TGTGCCAGCAGACCCGGGGGGTACAATGAGCAGTTCTTC. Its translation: CASRPGGYNEQFF.

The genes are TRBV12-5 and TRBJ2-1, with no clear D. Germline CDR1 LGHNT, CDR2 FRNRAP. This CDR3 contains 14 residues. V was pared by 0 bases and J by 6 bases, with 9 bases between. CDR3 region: CASGLVAQINEQFF. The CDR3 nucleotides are TGTGCTAGTGGTTTGGTGGCCCAGATCAATGAGCAGTTCTTC.

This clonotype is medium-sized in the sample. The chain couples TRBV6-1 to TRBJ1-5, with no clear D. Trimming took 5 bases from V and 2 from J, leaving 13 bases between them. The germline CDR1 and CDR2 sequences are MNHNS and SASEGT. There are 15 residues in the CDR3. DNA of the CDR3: TGTGCCAGCAGTTTTCAGTCTGGGGGCAATCAGCCCCAGCATTTT. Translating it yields CASSFQSGGNQPQHF.

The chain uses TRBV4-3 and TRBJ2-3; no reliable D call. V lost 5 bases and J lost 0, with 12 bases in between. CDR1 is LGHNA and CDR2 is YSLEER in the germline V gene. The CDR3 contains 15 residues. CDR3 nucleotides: TGCGCCAGCAGCTATACACTTAGTAGCACAGATACGCAGTATTTT. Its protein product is CASSYTLSSTDTQYF.

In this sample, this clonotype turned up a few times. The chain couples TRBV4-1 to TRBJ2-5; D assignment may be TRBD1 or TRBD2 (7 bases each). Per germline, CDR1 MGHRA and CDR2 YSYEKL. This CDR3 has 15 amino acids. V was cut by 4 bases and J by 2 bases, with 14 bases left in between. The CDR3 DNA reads TGCGCCAGCAGCCGAAGCGGGACAGAACAAGAGACCCAGTACTTC. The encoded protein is CASSRSGTEQETQYF.

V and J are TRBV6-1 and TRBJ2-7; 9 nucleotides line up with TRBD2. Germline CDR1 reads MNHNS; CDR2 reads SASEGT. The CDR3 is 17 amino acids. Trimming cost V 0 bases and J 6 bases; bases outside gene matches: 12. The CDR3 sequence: CASSEARVLAGNSEQYF. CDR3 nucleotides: TGTGCCAGCAGTGAAGCGAGGGTCCTAGCGGGGAACTCCGAGCAGTACTTC.

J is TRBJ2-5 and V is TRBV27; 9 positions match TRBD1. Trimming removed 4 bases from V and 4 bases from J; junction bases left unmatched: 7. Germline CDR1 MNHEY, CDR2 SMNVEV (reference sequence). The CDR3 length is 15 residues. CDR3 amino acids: CASSSGQGRGETQYF. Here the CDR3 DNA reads TGTGCCAGCAGTTCAGGACAGGGGAGGGGAGAGACCCAGTACTTC.

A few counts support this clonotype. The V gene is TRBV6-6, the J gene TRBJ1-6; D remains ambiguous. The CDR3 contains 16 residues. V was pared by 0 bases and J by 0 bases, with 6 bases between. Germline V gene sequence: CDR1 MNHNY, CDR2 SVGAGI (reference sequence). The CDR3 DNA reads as TGTGCCAGCAGTTACTCGGGATTCTCCTATAATTCACCCCTCCACTTT. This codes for CASSYSGFSYNSPLHF.